This TCR beta chain was obtained from a study of regulatory T cells in long-lasting Graves disease. Findings and limits, study-wide: There was favoring of TRBV28, TRBJ1-2 and TRBJ2-5 in persistent disease.

CDR3 length: 13 residues. Germline V gives CDR1 DFQATT, CDR2 SNEGSKA (reference sequence). The J segment lost 3 bases and the V segment lost 5 bases, leaving 6 bases of the junction unmatched. This clonotype came up a few times. As yet, its antigen is unknown. With iRepertoire HTBI primers and Arm-PCR of CDR3 regions, TCR beta libraries were built. MiXCR, applied by TCRdb to the multiplex PCR reads, yields one record per CDR3 protein. This sample yields roughly 560,000 distinct CDR3 sequences, of which 15% to 20% are seen a single time; 20% to 25% belongs to the top ten. Described time point: newly diagnosed GD, antithyroid drugs for less than 3 months. PBMCs provided the RNA from which the TCR library was made. Patients of an endocrinology department in Xi'an, China, were included. These sequences were also reported in another study, on T cells in Graves' hyperthyroidism and ophthalmopathy. That source reports: HTBI primers were used for first-round RT-PCR of the TCR CDR3. Most thyroid clonotypes expanded above 0.001 appeared in blood too.

The receptor comes from a woman aged 35 to 59 with Graves disease. Sequenced material: peripheral blood mononuclear cells (PBMCs), taken at new diagnosis, from a patient treated with antithyroid drugs. The chain joins TRBV20-1 to TRBJ1-2; 7 bases are a match to TRBD1. CDR3 in amino acids: CSARQGRDYGYTF. Here the CDR3 DNA reads TGCAGTGCTCGACAGGGTCGAGACTATGGCTACACCTTC.